Listed here is a single TCR beta chain. Clones were sequenced by immunoSEQ multiplex PCR, and TCRdb holds only the in-frame ones, with some missing. The sample holds approximately 49,000 clones, about four fifths seen once. This specimen belongs to a study of blood T cell repertoires in COVID-19. Study overall: Sample material is recorded as cDNA or gDNA derived from T cells, B-cell-depleted T cells, or PBMCs.

V lost 3 bases and J 4 bases, leaving 12 bases between the germline ends. The CDR3 consists of 14 residues. CDR1 and CDR2 from the germline V gene are MNHEY and SMNVEV (reference sequence). The sequence was obtained from a woman in her sixties or seventies with acute or convalescent COVID-19. This chain links TRBV27 with TRBJ2-5; maybe TRBD1 (6 bases). The material sequenced was peripheral blood. CDR3 nucleotide sequence: TGTGCCAGCAGTTTTCAGGGGCTAGGAGAGACCCAGTACTTC. Translated, it gives CASSFQGLGETQYF.